This T cell receptor beta chain comes out of a study of a mutant IDH1 vaccine in newly diagnosed glioma. As for the study in general: Participants attended visit V12, the safety follow-up, at week 35, and then attended visit V13 at week 47.

Method: immunoSEQ multiplex PCR; TCRdb's copy keeps in-frame clones and lacks some. Of around 41,000 clones detected, 85% to 90% appear once; the ten largest clones hold 1.5%. Documented time point: week 35, safety follow-up. Alongside topical imiquimod, each dose of vaccine comprised 300 ug of mutant IDH1 20-mer peptide. Each donor presented with a new WHO grade 3 or 4 astrocytoma that tested IDH1-mutant and showed ATRX loss. Only a few counts were recorded for this clone. Its target is unknown. General study results and limits: Vaccine-induced immune responses occurred in approximately 93% of patients. Alterations occurring in top peripheral T cell clonotypes seemed unrelated to pseudoprogression.

The germline CDR1 and CDR2 sequences are SQVTM and ANQGSEA. The CDR3 runs 13 residues. V lost 7 bases, J lost 4 bases, and 16 bases lay in between. This receptor was taken from a man in his forties with glioma. V gene TRBV29-1 combines with J gene TRBJ1-1; D is perhaps TRBD1 (5 bases). The sequenced sample was PBMCs, obtained from a glioma patient whose treatment included an IDH1 peptide vaccine. This CDR3 reads CSAEGGTGTEAFF. CDR3 in DNA: TGCAGCGCCGAGGGTGGGACGGGCACTGAAGCTTTCTTT.